These T cell receptor beta chains were read from a single sample in a study of blood T cells in healthy people across ages. TCRdb ran MiXCR on the 5' RACE reads and lists one entry per CDR3 protein. The sample includes more than 800,000 distinct CDR3 sequences, 25% to 35% of them seen just once. The sample consisted of blood. The receptors stem from a woman older than 75 in good health. Both conserved end residues are part of each CDR3. D genes are given only for firm matches.

j_gene	d_gene	v_gene	CDR3aa
TRBJ2-7	-	TRBV13	CASSLGRSEQYF
TRBJ2-1	-	TRBV9	CASSRGGVDNEQFF
TRBJ2-5	-	TRBV3-1	CASSRPRGTGETQYF
TRBJ2-3	TRBD2	TRBV30	CAWSKLAGNADTQYF
TRBJ2-1	TRBD2	TRBV3-1	CASSHIIAGGLNEQFF
TRBJ1-2	-	TRBV10-2	CASSEVVNNYGYTF
TRBJ2-5	TRBD2	TRBV7-2	CASSLAGLAVQETQYF
TRBJ2-3	-	TRBV12-3/TRBV12-4	CASATGLDTQYF
TRBJ1-2	-	TRBV4-3	CASSQELLEPNYGYTF
TRBJ2-4	-	TRBV15	CATSDPRTLDAEFQYF
-	TRBD1	TRBV20-1	CSARDRDRGTYEQYF
TRBJ1-1	TRBD1	TRBV30	CAWISGTGVNTEAFF
TRBJ2-1	TRBD2	TRBV6-5	CAGSYASGRPDSRSNEQFF
TRBJ1-1	-	TRBV5-1	CASSLGFQHRVNTEAFF
TRBJ1-1	-	TRBV4-3	CASSLAWRNTEAFF